One sample yielded the 9 T cell receptor beta chains listed below, sequenced in a study of T cell responses to AZD1222 COVID-19 vaccine. The repertoire was sequenced with immunoSEQ multiplex PCR; TCRdb's copy has only in-frame clones and lacks some. The table records over 100,000 clones, around nine tenths of them present only once. Sequencing used peripheral blood, obtained on day 0 of AZD1222 vaccination. The receptor set was obtained from an adult in good health.

The chain has TRBV10-3 and TRBJ1-1, with D possibly being TRBD1 (6 bases). The V gene's germline CDR1 is ENHRY and CDR2 SYGVKD. V was clipped by 6 bases and J by 4 bases, with 12 bases between them. The CDR3 sequence is 13 residues long. This chain's CDR3 is CAISIGGGTEAFF. The CDR3 DNA follows: TGTGCCATCAGCATAGGAGGGGGCACTGAAGCTTTCTTT.

The V and J genes are TRBV7-9 and TRBJ1-1; D unclear. CDR3 length: 15 residues. V was shortened by 0 bases and J by 6 bases, with 14 bases between the two germline ends. Germline CDR1 is SEHNR and CDR2 is FQNEAQ (reference sequence). The CDR3 region is CASSLAGPLGAEAFF. The CDR3, as DNA: TGTGCCAGCAGCTTAGCCGGGCCCCTTGGGGCTGAAGCTTTCTTT.

The CDR3 DNA sequence: TGTGCCAGCAGCCAGGACCTCAATCAGCCCCAGCATTTT. Amino acid sequence: CASSQDLNQPQHF. The chain links TRBV28 to TRBJ1-5, with D hard to call. The CDR3 contains 13 residues. Germline V CDR1 and CDR2: MDHEN, SYDVKM. The V end lost 6 bases, the J end lost 3 bases, and 9 bases lay between the germline ends.

This chain links TRBV9 with TRBJ2-1; D unresolved. Trimming cost V 3 bases and J 0 bases, with 10 bases left between them. In germline, CDR1 is SGDLS, CDR2 YYNGEE. The CDR3 length is 15 residues. The CDR3 coding sequence is TGTGCCAGCAGCGGGTGGACGAACTCCTACAATGAGCAGTTCTTC. This sequence encodes CASSGWTNSYNEQFF.

The chain recombines TRBV6-2 or TRBV6-3 with TRBJ2-1, with D tentatively TRBD2 (6 bases). V was cut by 4 bases and J by 6 bases, with 16 bases left in between. Per germline, CDR1 MNHEY and CDR2 SVGEGT. CDR3 size: 15 residues. This CDR3 reads CASSSAGTPPNEQFF. The CDR3 nucleotides read TGTGCCAGCAGTTCCGCCGGGACTCCCCCCAATGAGCAGTTCTTC.

V and J are TRBV6-2 or TRBV6-3 and TRBJ2-7; 7 nucleotides align to TRBD2. Per germline, CDR1 MNHEY and CDR2 SVGEGT. The ends lost 0 bases at V and 6 bases at J; junction bases unmatched: 11. The CDR3 totals 16 residues. CDR3 coding DNA: TGTGCCAGCAGTTACTCCCTAGCGGTCACCAAGGGCGAGCAGTACTTC. Translated: CASSYSLAVTKGEQYF.

The chain joins TRBV6-6 to TRBJ2-7, with 8 bases lining up with TRBD2. V lost 2 bases and J lost 6; bases outside the gene matches: 9. Per germline, CDR1 MNHNY and CDR2 SVGAGI (reference sequence). This CDR3 is 15 amino acids long. In DNA form, the CDR3 reads TGTGCCAGCAGTTACACCGGGACTAGGGACCCCGAGCAGTACTTC. Its protein product is CASSYTGTRDPEQYF.

This chain links TRBV13 with TRBJ2-1; 8 bases agree with TRBD2. CDR1 and CDR2 from the germline V gene are PRHDT and FYEKMQ (reference sequence). The CDR3 contains 15 residues. V shed 6 bases, J shed 1 base, and the junction held 5 bases outside the gene matches. As DNA, the CDR3 is TGTGCCAGCAGGATAGCGGGAAGGTCCTACAATGAGCAGTTCTTC. This encodes CASRIAGRSYNEQFF.

This rearrangement joins TRBV5-4 to TRBJ2-1; TRBD2 agrees at 9 bases. The germline V gene encodes CDR1 SGHNT and CDR2 YYREEE (reference sequence). This CDR3 region has 15 residues. V was pared by 4 bases and J by 7 bases, with 9 bases of the junction left unmatched. In DNA, the CDR3 is TGTGCCAGCAGCCCTCGAGGGCTAGCGGGAAATGAGCAGTTCTTC. This encodes CASSPRGLAGNEQFF.